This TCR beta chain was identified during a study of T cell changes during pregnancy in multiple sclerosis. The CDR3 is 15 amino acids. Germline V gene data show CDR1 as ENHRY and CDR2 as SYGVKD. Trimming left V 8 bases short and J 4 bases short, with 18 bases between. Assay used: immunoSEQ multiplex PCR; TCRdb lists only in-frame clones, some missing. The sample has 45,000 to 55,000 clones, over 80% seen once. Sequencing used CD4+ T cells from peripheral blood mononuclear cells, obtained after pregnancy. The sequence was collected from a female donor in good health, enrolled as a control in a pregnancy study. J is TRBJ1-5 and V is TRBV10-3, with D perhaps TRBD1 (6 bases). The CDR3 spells CAIGGGVQNNQPQHF. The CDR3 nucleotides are TGTGCCATCGGGGGGGGCGTGCAGAATAATCAGCCCCAGCATTTT.